The subject of this entry is one TCR beta chain. These data come from a study of blood T cell repertoires in COVID-19. Overall study: The United States, Italy and Spain supplied acute and convalescent COVID-19 samples. Nucleic acid was either cDNA or gDNA, and it came from T cells, B-cell-depleted T cells, or PBMCs.

With 6 bases removed from V and 0 bases from J, the gap between germline ends came to 8 bases. The CDR3 contains 13 residues. Per the study methods: Quantification of nucleated cells was approximated via reference gene primer amplification. TCRdb's copy holds only in-frame clones and misses some; the assay was immunoSEQ multiplex PCR. V and J calls and clone size are as listed in that table; D and trimming were resolved from the DNA. This table has 150,000 to 180,000 clones, about 90% appearing once. This clonotype originated in a man aged 50-60 years with acute or convalescent COVID-19. The genes are TRBV12-3 or TRBV12-4 and TRBJ1-1; D remains ambiguous. Sample: peripheral blood. DNA of the CDR3: TGTGCCAGCAGCTCTATCGTGAACACTGAAGCTTTCTTT. It is translated as CASSSIVNTEAFF.